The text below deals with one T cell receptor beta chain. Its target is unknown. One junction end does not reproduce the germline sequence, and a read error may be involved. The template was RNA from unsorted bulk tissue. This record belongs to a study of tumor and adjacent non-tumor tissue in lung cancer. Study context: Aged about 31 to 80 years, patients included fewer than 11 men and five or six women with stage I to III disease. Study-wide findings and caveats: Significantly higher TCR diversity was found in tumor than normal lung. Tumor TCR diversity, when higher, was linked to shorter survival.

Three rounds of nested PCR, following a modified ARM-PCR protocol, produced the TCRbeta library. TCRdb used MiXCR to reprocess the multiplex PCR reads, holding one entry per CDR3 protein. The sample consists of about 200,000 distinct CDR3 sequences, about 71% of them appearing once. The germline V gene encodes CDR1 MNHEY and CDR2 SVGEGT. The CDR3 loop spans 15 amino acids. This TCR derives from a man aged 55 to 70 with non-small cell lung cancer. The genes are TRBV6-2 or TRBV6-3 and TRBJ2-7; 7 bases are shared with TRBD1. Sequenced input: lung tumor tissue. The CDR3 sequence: CPSKTGTVGFYEQYF. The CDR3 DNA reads TGTCCCAGCAAGACCGGGACAGTGGGGTTCTACGAGCAGTATTTC.